The 20 T cell receptor beta chains below all came from one sample that was sequenced in a study of identifying expanded T cells in peripheral blood. TCRdb's table, derived via immunoSEQ multiplex PCR, lists solely in-frame clones and lacks some. The table lists 50,000 to 75,000 clones, about four fifths of them singletons. Source material: blood. The receptor set was obtained from a person aged 18 to 70 in good health.

This chain links TRBV5-6 with TRBJ2-1; 9 bases fit TRBD2. The CDR3 length is 16 residues. In germline, CDR1 is SGHDT, CDR2 YYEEEE. Trimming at V came to 0 bases and at J to 7 bases, leaving 8 bases not matched to a gene. The CDR3 bases are TGTGCCAGCAGCTTGGGGTTAGCGGGAGTATCGAATGAGCAGTTCTTC. It codes for CASSLGLAGVSNEQFF.

As regards this clone: One end of the junction varies from germline; a read error may be responsible. CDR3 sequence (DNA): TGCGCCAGCAGCCAAGTAAAGGCTTTTGGAGATACGCAGTATTTT. Residues: CASSQVKAFGDTQYF. The chain recombines TRBV13 with TRBJ2-3; D ambiguous. This CDR3 region has 15 residues. Germline V gene data show CDR1 as PRHDT and CDR2 as FYEKMQ (reference sequence). The complete variable domain, with remaining parts taken from reference TRBV13 and TRBJ2-3, reads AAGVIQSPRHLIKEKRETATLKCYPIPRHDTVYWYQQGPGQDPQFLISFYEKMQSDKGSIPDRFSAQQFSDYHSELNMSSLELGDSALYFCASSQVKAFGDTQYFGPGTRLTVL.

The chain combines TRBV10-3 with TRBJ2-7, with 12 positions matching TRBD2. Germline CDR1 is ENHRY and CDR2 is SYGVKD. Unmatched junction bases numbered 5, after V lost 6 bases and J lost 5 bases. The length of the CDR3 is 14 residues. The CDR3 DNA follows: TGTGCCATCAGCCGGACTAGCGGGAATCACGAGCAGTACTTC. Translated: CAISRTSGNHEQYF.

V gene TRBV15 combines with J gene TRBJ2-7; D possibly corresponds to TRBD1 (5 bases). V dropped 1 base and J dropped 4 bases, with 14 bases sitting between them. Germline loops: CDR1 LNHNV, CDR2 YYDKDF (reference sequence). The CDR3 totals 15 residues. The CDR3 region has the DNA TGTGCCACCAGCAGAGTTACAGGCCGGAGTTACGAGCAGTACGTC. Translated: CATSRVTGRSYEQYV.

The rearrangement links TRBV27 to TRBJ2-5, with a possible D match to TRBD1 (6 bases). V lost 3 bases and J lost 1, with 12 bases in between. Germline lookup yields CDR1 MNHEY and CDR2 SMNVEV (reference sequence). CDR3 length: 15 residues. The CDR3 DNA reads as TGTGCCAGCAGTTTTGGGGGCAGGATCCAAGAGACCCAGTACTTC. Protein: CASSFGGRIQETQYF.

The chain has TRBV18 and TRBJ2-7; TRBD2 agrees at 7 bases. The trim removed 3 bases at V and 0 bases at J, leaving 5 bases unmatched. From germline, CDR1 is KGHSH and CDR2 LQKENI. The CDR3 is made up of 15 amino acids. In DNA form, the CDR3 reads TGTGCCAGCTCACCTTCTAGCGGTCGCTCCTACGAGCAGTACTTC. This gives the protein CASSPSSGRSYEQYF. Using reference TRBV18 and TRBJ2-7 for the parts outside the CDR3, the full variable domain is NAGVMQNPRHLVRRRGQEARLRCSPMKGHSHVYWYRQLPEEGLKFMVYLQKENIIDESGMPKERFSAEFPKEGPSILRIQQVVRGDSAAYFCASSPSSGRSYEQYFGPGTRLTVT.

This clone was found a few times. This chain uses TRBV5-1 with TRBJ1-1; D remains unclear. The CDR3 consists of 11 residues. CDR1 is SGHRS and CDR2 is YFSETQ in the germline V gene. The V gene lost 5 bases and the J gene lost 4 bases, with 6 bases spanning the gap. CDR3 sequence: CASRVGTEAFF. CDR3 DNA: TGCGCCAGCAGGGTCGGCACTGAAGCTTTCTTT.

This chain links TRBV5-8 with TRBJ2-1, with TRBD2 matching 10 bases. There are 12 residues in the CDR3. V lost 4 bases and J lost 15; bases outside the gene matches: 7. Germline V lookup: CDR1 SGHTS, CDR2 YDEGEE. The CDR3 nucleotides read TGTGCCAGCAGCCCTTCCATAGCGGGAGGGTTCTTC. Its translation is CASSPSIAGGFF.

The chain has TRBV30 and TRBJ1-5, with D perhaps matching TRBD1 (5 bases). Looked up from germline, CDR1 is GTSNPN and CDR2 is SVGIG (reference sequence). Deletions cut 4 bases from V and 0 bases from J, with 19 bases between. CDR3 length: 17 residues. The CDR3: CAWNQGRTKYSNQPQHF. In nucleotides, the CDR3 is TGTGCCTGGAACCAGGGACGGACAAAATATAGCAATCAGCCCCAGCATTTT.

The chain employs TRBV2 and TRBJ2-1; D may be TRBD2 (6 bases). CDR3 size: 15 residues. The V gene lost 2 bases and the J gene lost 6 bases, with 14 bases spanning the gap. CDR1 and CDR2 (germline): SNHLY, FYNNEI. The DNA of the CDR3 is TGTGCCAGCAGTGAAATTGGCGGGGCCCTCAATGAGCAGTTCTTC. This codes for CASSEIGGALNEQFF.

The V call is TRBV10-3, the J call TRBJ2-2, with D unresolved. This CDR3 has 14 residues. Germline V lookup: CDR1 ENHRY, CDR2 SYGVKD. Trimming left V 6 bases short and J 7 bases short, with 15 bases between. CDR3 in DNA: TGTGCCATCAGCGCGATTCTGGGTGGCGGGGAGCTGTTTTTT. Translation: CAISAILGGGELFF.

This chain connects TRBV25-1 to TRBJ1-1; D unresolved. The CDR3 is made up of 14 amino acids. The germline V and J ends were trimmed by 5 bases and 2 bases, with 12 bases remaining between them. The germline CDR1 and CDR2 sequences are MGHDK and SYGVNS. CDR3 coding DNA: TGTGCCAGCAGTAAAACAAACAGTAACACTGAAGCTTTCTTT. It encodes CASSKTNSNTEAFF.

This chain joins TRBV5-8 and TRBJ1-2; D unresolved. From germline, CDR1 is SGHTS and CDR2 YDEGEE. Trimming left V 6 bases short and J 4 bases short, with 19 bases between. This CDR3 spans 15 amino acids. Written as DNA, the CDR3 is TGTGCCAGCATTCGTTTTCCACGAAAGACCTATGGCTACACCTTC. Its protein product is CASIRFPRKTYGYTF.

This clone was seen a single time. The identical CDR3 is also encoded by other nucleotide sequences in the sample. The rearrangement links TRBV9 to TRBJ2-3; 7 bases are a match to TRBD1. Trimming cost V 0 bases and J 3 bases; bases outside gene matches: 1. The CDR3 covers 14 residues. Germline values: CDR1 SGDLS, CDR2 YYNGEE. The CDR3 is CASSVGQGTDTQYF. For the CDR3, the DNA is TGTGCCAGCAGCGTAGGACAGGGAACAGATACGCAGTATTTT.

Details on this clone: A far larger clone is a single base away, which makes a read error likely. In the same sample, other DNA sequences code for this CDR3. The chain is built from TRBV6-5 and TRBJ2-5; 11 positions match TRBD2. The trim removed 4 bases at V and 5 bases at J, leaving 9 bases unmatched. The germline V gene has CDR1 MNHEY and CDR2 SVGAGI. This CDR3 comprises 16 residues. CDR3 nucleotide sequence: TGTGCCAGCAGTTCCCCCCTGCTAGCGGGGGGTGAGACCCAGTACTTC. It encodes CASSSPLLAGGETQYF.

This rearrangement joins TRBV19 to TRBJ1-1, with a weak D call TRBD1 (5 bases). The CDR3 is 16 residues long. Germline assignment: CDR1 LNHDA and CDR2 SQIVND (reference sequence). Trimming shortened V by 5 bases and J by 2 bases, and 18 bases separated the two germline ends. This CDR3 reads CASSAPAQGSNTEAFF. As DNA, the CDR3 is TGTGCCAGTAGTGCACCCGCTCAGGGTTCTAACACTGAAGCTTTCTTT.

The chain is built from TRBV6-5 and TRBJ1-2; 7 bases agree with TRBD1. V dropped 7 bases and J dropped 2; count of bases not matched to a gene: 7. This CDR3 has 14 amino acids. Germline assignment: CDR1 MNHEY and CDR2 SVGAGI. Written as DNA, the CDR3 is TGTGCCAGCAAGAGGACAGGCATCAACTATGGCTACACCTTC. Translation: CASKRTGINYGYTF.

This rearrangement joins TRBV5-1 to TRBJ2-5; D uncertain. CDR1 and CDR2 (germline): SGHRS, YFSETQ. V was pared by 1 base and J by 3 bases, with 10 bases between. The CDR3 runs to 14 residues. As DNA, the CDR3 is TGCGCCAGCAGCTTGACTGTCGCGAAAGAGACCCAGTACTTC. Translated: CASSLTVAKETQYF.

The chain has TRBV10-3 and TRBJ2-2, with TRBD2 matching over 8 bases. The CDR3 spans 13 residues. J gave up 7 bases and V 4 bases, and 2 bases lay outside the gene matches. Germline V lookup: CDR1 ENHRY, CDR2 SYGVKD. The CDR3 loop is CAISGGTSGELFF. In DNA form, the CDR3 reads TGTGCCATCAGTGGGGGGACTAGCGGGGAGCTGTTTTTT.

The chain links TRBV7-9 to TRBJ2-1; 7 bases map to TRBD2. CDR1 and CDR2 from the germline V gene are SEHNR and FQNEAQ (reference sequence). The J segment lost 4 bases and the V segment lost 6 bases, leaving 6 bases of the junction unmatched. The CDR3 sequence is 14 residues long. The CDR3 spells CASRASGTYNEQFF. CDR3 in DNA: TGTGCCAGCAGGGCTAGCGGCACTTACAATGAGCAGTTCTTC.